This TCR beta chain was observed in a study of vaccination and CD4 T cells after COVID-19. The CDR3 is 14 residues long. Trimming pared 3 bases from V and 4 bases from J, leaving 15 bases between. Germline lookup yields CDR1 DFQATT and CDR2 SNEGSKA (reference sequence). Treatment noted: roughly 11-day PBMC culture with coronavirus spike peptide pools or control peptides (ViraFEST assay). Prior to the COVID-19 pandemic (2011-2018), the unexposed donor's CD4+ T cells were collected. The Oncomine TCR Beta short-read assay sequenced DNA from cultured CD4+ T cells. MiXCR was run by TCRdb on the PCR reads, yielding one entry per CDR3 protein. The sample contains about 6,600 distinct CDR3 sequences, around 29% of which appear only once. By frequency in the sample, this clonotype is medium-sized (0.01 to 0.1%). No antigen is known for it.

The origin of this receptor is a human donor in good health. The rearrangement joins TRBV20-1 to TRBJ1-2; D remains ambiguous. The sequencing input was CD4+ T cells from blood, cultured in vitro. The CDR3 coding sequence is TGCAGTGCTAGTATGGCGGAAGGAGGCTATGGCTACACCTTC. Protein product: CSASMAEGGYGYTF.